This T cell receptor beta chain came from a study of CD8+ T cells in alopecia areata. Study background: Scoring of severity for treated patients was based on percentage of affected scalp area.

This sample's treatment: oral pan-JAK inhibitor, 5-10 mg twice daily. Samples from alopecia areata patients were lesional scalp punch biopsies and peripheral blood. Sequencing used cDNA as its template, made by extracting RNA and reverse transcribing it. Sequencing was performed with immunoSEQ multiplex PCR; in TCRdb, only in-frame clones are kept and a portion is missing. The sample holds 250,000 to 350,000 clones, 60% seen once. The sample was CD4+ T cells sorted from blood, taken at week 52, from a patient treated with tofacitinib. This clonotype originated in a human donor with alopecia areata.

CDR3: CASSGRDPPYEQYF. Here the CDR3 DNA reads TGTGCCAGCAGTGGTAGGGACCCGCCCTACGAGCAGTACTTC. This rearrangement joins TRBV25-1 to TRBJ2-7; D tentatively fits TRBD1 or TRBD2 (5 bases each). V lost 4 bases, J lost 2 bases, and 12 bases lay in between. The CDR3 contains 14 residues. The V gene's germline CDR1 is MGHDK and CDR2 SYGVNS.